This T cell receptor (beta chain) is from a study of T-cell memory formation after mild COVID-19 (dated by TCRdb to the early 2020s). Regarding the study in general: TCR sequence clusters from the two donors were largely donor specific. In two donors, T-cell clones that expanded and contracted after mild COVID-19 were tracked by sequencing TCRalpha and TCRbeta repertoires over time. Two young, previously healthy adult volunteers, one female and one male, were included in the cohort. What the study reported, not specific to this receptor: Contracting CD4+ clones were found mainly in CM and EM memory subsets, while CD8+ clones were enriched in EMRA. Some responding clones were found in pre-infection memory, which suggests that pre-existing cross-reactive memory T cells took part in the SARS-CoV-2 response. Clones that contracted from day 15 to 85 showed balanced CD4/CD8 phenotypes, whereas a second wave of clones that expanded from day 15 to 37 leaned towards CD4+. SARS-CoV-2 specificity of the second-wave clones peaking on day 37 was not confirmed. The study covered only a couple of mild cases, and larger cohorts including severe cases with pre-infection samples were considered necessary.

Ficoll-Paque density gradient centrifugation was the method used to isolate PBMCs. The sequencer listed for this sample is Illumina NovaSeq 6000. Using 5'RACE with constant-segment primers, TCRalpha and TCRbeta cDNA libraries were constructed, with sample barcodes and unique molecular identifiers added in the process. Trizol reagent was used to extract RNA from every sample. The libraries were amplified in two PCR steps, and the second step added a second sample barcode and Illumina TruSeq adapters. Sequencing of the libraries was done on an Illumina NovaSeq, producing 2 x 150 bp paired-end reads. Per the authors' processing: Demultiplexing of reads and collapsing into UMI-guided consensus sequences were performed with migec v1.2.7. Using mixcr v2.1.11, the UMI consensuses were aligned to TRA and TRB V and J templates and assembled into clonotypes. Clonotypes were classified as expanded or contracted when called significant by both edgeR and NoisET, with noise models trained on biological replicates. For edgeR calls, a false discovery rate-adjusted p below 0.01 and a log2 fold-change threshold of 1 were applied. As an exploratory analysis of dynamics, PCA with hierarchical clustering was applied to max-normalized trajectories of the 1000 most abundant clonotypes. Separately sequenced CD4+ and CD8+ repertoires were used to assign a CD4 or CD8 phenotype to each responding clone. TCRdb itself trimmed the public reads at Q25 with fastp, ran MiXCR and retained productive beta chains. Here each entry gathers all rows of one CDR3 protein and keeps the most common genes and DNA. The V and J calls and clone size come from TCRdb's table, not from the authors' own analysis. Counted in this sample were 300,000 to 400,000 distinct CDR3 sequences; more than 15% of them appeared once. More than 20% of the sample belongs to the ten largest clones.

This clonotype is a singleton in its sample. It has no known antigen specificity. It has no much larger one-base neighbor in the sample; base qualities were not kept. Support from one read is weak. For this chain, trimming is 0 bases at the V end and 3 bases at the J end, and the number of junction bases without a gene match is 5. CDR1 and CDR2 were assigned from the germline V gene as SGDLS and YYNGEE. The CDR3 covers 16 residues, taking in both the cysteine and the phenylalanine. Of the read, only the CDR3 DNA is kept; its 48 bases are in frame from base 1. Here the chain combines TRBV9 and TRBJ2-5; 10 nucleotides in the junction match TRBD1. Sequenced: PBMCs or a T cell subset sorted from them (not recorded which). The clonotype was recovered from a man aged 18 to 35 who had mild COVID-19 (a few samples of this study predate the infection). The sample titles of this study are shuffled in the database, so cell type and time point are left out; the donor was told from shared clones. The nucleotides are TGTGCCAGCAGCGTAGGGACAGGGGGACTAGAAGAGACCCAGTACTTC. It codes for CASSVGTGGLEETQYF. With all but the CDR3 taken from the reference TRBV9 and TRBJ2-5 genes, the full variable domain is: DSGVTQTPKHLITATGQRVTLRCSPRSGDLSVYWYQQSLDQGLQFLIQYYNGEERAKGNILERFSAQQFPDLHSELNLSSLELGDSALYFCASSVGTGGLEETQYFGPGTRLLVL.